Following are 29 T cell receptor beta chains from one sample sequenced in a study of T cell responses to AZD1222 COVID-19 vaccine. Repertoires were generated with immunoSEQ multiplex PCR, while TCRdb's copy carries only in-frame clones and drops some. This sample has roughly 40,000 clones, with about 90% found just once. This material consisted of peripheral blood, taken 28 days after the second AZD1222 dose. These receptors all stem from an adult who received the AZD1222 COVID-19 vaccine.

The chain joins TRBV4-2 to TRBJ1-2, with 7 bases lining up with TRBD1. Germline V CDR1 and CDR2: LGHNA, YNFKEQ. The CDR3 runs 16 residues. The ends lost 2 bases at V and 1 base at J; junction bases unmatched: 7. In DNA form, the CDR3 reads TGTGCCAGCAGCCAACCCCAGGGGGGAGGTAACTATGGCTACACCTTC. Translated, it gives CASSQPQGGGNYGYTF.

The rearrangement joins TRBV7-2 to TRBJ2-3, with 9 bases matching TRBD2. J gave up 6 bases and V 2 bases, and 9 bases lay outside the gene matches. The CDR3 covers 16 residues. Germline assignment: CDR1 SGHTA and CDR2 FQGNSA. The CDR3: CASSLLPSGARDTQYF. CDR3 bases: TGTGCCAGCAGCTTACTCCCTAGCGGGGCGAGGGATACGCAGTATTTT.

The V and J genes are TRBV11-2 and TRBJ1-2; D is unclear. This CDR3 region has 12 residues. Germline CDR1 SGHAT, CDR2 FQNNGV. The V and J ends lost 1 base and 5 bases respectively, with 5 bases between them. The CDR3: CASSLGLYGYTF. In nucleotides, the CDR3 is TGTGCCAGCAGCTTAGGGTTGTATGGCTACACCTTC.

Only one count was recorded for this clone. This chain connects TRBV25-1 to TRBJ2-2; D possibly corresponds to TRBD2 (7 bases). The CDR3 loop spans 15 amino acids. V lost 5 bases and J lost 1, with 11 bases in between. Germline V gene lookup returns CDR1 MGHDK and CDR2 SYGVNS. Here the CDR3 reads CASSRGAGNTGELFF. CDR3 nucleotide sequence: TGTGCCAGCAGTCGGGGGGCCGGGAACACCGGGGAGCTGTTTTTT. Full variable domain (outside the CDR3, taken from reference TRBV25-1 and TRBJ2-2): EADIYQTPRYLVIGTGKKITLECSQTMGHDKMYWYQQDPGMELHLIHYSYGVNSTEKGDLSSESTVSRIRTEHFPLTLESARPSHTSQYLCASSRGAGNTGELFFGEGSRLTVL.

J is TRBJ1-4 and V is TRBV5-1, with D possibly TRBD1 on 5 matching bases. Germline assignment: CDR1 SGHRS and CDR2 YFSETQ. Trimming stripped 0 bases from V and 7 bases from J, with 13 bases between. This CDR3 has 15 amino acids. CDR3 loop: CASSLGGLDGEKLFF. CDR3 nucleotides: TGCGCCAGCAGCTTGGGGGGGTTGGATGGTGAAAAACTGTTTTTT.

The chain joins TRBV6-5 to TRBJ1-4; D call uncertain. Germline V gives CDR1 MNHEY, CDR2 SVGAGI. V lost 4 bases, J lost 0 bases, and 9 bases lay in between. The CDR3 runs to 15 residues. The CDR3 nucleotides are TGTGCCAGCAGTTTTCACAGAACAACTAATGAAAAACTGTTTTTT. This codes for CASSFHRTTNEKLFF.

The V and J genes are TRBV30 and TRBJ2-5, with 12 bases aligning to TRBD1. J gave up 3 bases and V 2 bases, and 13 bases lay outside the gene matches. The CDR3 is 18 amino acids. The germline gives CDR1 GTSNPN, CDR2 SVGIG (reference sequence). The CDR3 DNA follows: TGTGCCTGGAGTATAAGGCCCAAGGGGACAGGGGGCAAAGAGACCCAGTACTTC. This encodes CAWSIRPKGTGGKETQYF.

This chain joins TRBV7-2 and TRBJ1-1; 7 nucleotides align to TRBD1. Trimming cost V 6 bases and J 3 bases; bases outside gene matches: 10. The germline V gene has CDR1 SGHTA and CDR2 FQGNSA. The CDR3 length is 15 residues. The CDR3 bases are TGTGCCAGCAGGCAGGGGGGGGCCCGCGACACTGAAGCTTTCTTT. This translates into CASRQGGARDTEAFF.

V gene TRBV6-5 combines with J gene TRBJ1-1; D not resolved. The CDR3 consists of 13 residues. The germline CDR1 and CDR2 sequences are MNHEY and SVGAGI. Trimming shortened V by 6 bases and J by 2 bases, and 10 bases separated the two germline ends. The CDR3 sequence is CASSLEANTEAFF. The CDR3 bases are TGTGCCAGCAGCTTAGAGGCAAACACTGAAGCTTTCTTT.

The chain couples TRBV11-2 to TRBJ2-3, with 13 positions matching TRBD2. This CDR3 has 17 amino acids. Trimming cost V 5 bases and J 8 bases; bases outside gene matches: 13. Germline V lookup: CDR1 SGHAT, CDR2 FQNNGV. Here the CDR3 reads CASSPWTSGGPRGTQYF. In DNA, the CDR3 is TGTGCCAGCAGCCCTTGGACTAGCGGGGGACCCCGTGGTACGCAGTATTTT.

The chain couples TRBV12-5 to TRBJ2-1, with TRBD2 matching over 14 bases. The CDR3 length is 16 residues. V lost 2 bases, J lost 6 bases, and 3 bases stayed unmatched. Germline V lookup: CDR1 LGHNT, CDR2 FRNRAP. Here the CDR3 DNA reads TGTGCTAGTGGTTTGATGACTAGCGGGGGGGTCAATGAGCAGTTCTTC. Protein: CASGLMTSGGVNEQFF.

The rearrangement links TRBV4-3 to TRBJ2-7; tentatively, D is TRBD1 (6 bases). The germline gives CDR1 LGHNA, CDR2 YSLEER. The CDR3 is 15 residues long. Trimming shortened V by 0 bases and J by 3 bases, and 12 bases separated the two germline ends. CDR3 in amino acids: CASSQDRGTFYEQYF. The CDR3 nucleotides are TGCGCCAGCAGCCAAGACAGGGGAACCTTCTACGAGCAGTACTTC.

This chain links TRBV7-2 with TRBJ2-2; possible D gene TRBD1, 6 bases. The CDR3 covers 16 residues. V lost 5 bases to trimming and J lost 8 bases, with 21 bases between them. Per the germline V gene, CDR1 is SGHTA and CDR2 is FQGNSA. The CDR3 DNA is TGTGCCAGCAGCCCCCGGGACACGACAGGAGCGGGGGAGCTGTTTTTT. Translation gives CASSPRDTTGAGELFF. Variable domain in full (rest from reference TRBV7-2 and TRBJ2-2): GAGVSQSPSNKVTEKGKDVELRCDPISGHTALYWYRQSLGQGLEFLIYFQGNSAPDKSGLPSDRFSAERTGGSVSTLTIQRTQQEDSAVYLCASSPRDTTGAGELFFGEGSRLTVL.

The rearrangement joins TRBV24-1 to TRBJ1-1; 11 bases agree with TRBD1. This CDR3 has 13 residues. Germline loops: CDR1 KGHDR, CDR2 SFDVKD. V shed 9 bases and J 4 bases; nucleotides not matched to a gene: 3. The CDR3, as DNA: TGTGCCACCCGCGGGACAGGGGGCACTGAAGCTTTCTTT. Translating gives CATRGTGGTEAFF.

This clone showed up just a few times. The chain has TRBV19 and TRBJ1-3; no definite D call. Trimming pared 2 bases from V and 1 base from J, leaving 3 bases between. The CDR3 loop spans 13 amino acids. Germline loops: CDR1 LNHDA, CDR2 SQIVND (reference sequence). CDR3 sequence reads: CASSIQSGNTIYF. CDR3 DNA: TGTGCCAGTAGTATACAATCTGGAAACACCATATATTTT.

The chain has TRBV12-3 or TRBV12-4 and TRBJ2-2; no clear D. The V end lost 7 bases, the J end lost 2 bases, and 5 bases lay between the germline ends. This CDR3 is 12 amino acids long. This CDR3 is CASIRNTGELFF. The CDR3 nucleotides read TGTGCCAGCATTAGAAACACCGGGGAGCTGTTTTTT.

The chain employs TRBV6-6 and TRBJ2-2; D is perhaps TRBD1 or TRBD2 (5 bases each). Trimming removed 7 bases from V and 5 bases from J, with 26 bases in between. CDR1 MNHNY and CDR2 SVGAGI come from the germline V gene (reference sequence). This CDR3 comprises 18 residues. This CDR3 is CASTRRDARGSRTGELFF. The DNA of the CDR3 is TGTGCCAGCACTCGTCGGGATGCGAGGGGCTCGAGAACCGGGGAGCTGTTTTTT.

In DNA form, the CDR3 reads TGCAGCGTTGAGCGAGGGATGAACACTGAAGCTTTCTTT. Translated, it gives CSVERGMNTEAFF. The chain couples TRBV29-1 to TRBJ1-1; D is ambiguous. Between the trimmed V and J ends, which lost 3 bases and 0 bases, there was a span of 8 bases. The CDR3 consists of 13 residues. Germline CDR1 and CDR2: SQVTM and ANQGSEA.

This rearrangement joins TRBV6-6 to TRBJ2-3; D uncertain. The CDR3 is made up of 11 amino acids. Germline CDR1 MNHNY, CDR2 SVGAGI (reference sequence). V lost 6 bases to trimming and J lost 2 bases, with 3 bases between them. The CDR3 DNA sequence: TGTGCCAGCAGGTCCACAGATACGCAGTATTTT. Its protein product is CASRSTDTQYF.

This chain joins TRBV7-9 and TRBJ2-7; tentative D call: TRBD1 (6 bases). The germline V gene encodes CDR1 SEHNR and CDR2 FQNEAQ (reference sequence). This CDR3 contains 13 residues. Trimming took 4 bases from V and 8 from J, leaving 15 bases between them. DNA for the CDR3: TGTGCCAGCAGCTCTCGAGGGGGAATGAAGCAGTACTTC. It encodes CASSSRGGMKQYF.

This chain connects TRBV30 to TRBJ1-1; no definite D call. The CDR3 runs 11 residues. The V gene's germline CDR1 is GTSNPN and CDR2 SVGIG (reference sequence). The ends were cut back, 5 bases at V and 4 bases at J, with 8 bases in the middle. The CDR3 sequence is CAWGISTEAFF. The CDR3 nucleotides are TGTGCCTGGGGGATCAGCACTGAAGCTTTCTTT.

The gene calls are TRBV3-1 (or the pseudogene TRBV3-2) and TRBJ2-1; D might be TRBD1 or TRBD2, each matching 5 bases. CDR3 length equals 13 residues. Per the germline V gene, CDR1 is LGHDT and CDR2 is YNNKEL (reference sequence). Trimming took 3 bases from V and 3 from J, leaving 6 bases between them. The CDR3 bases are TGTGCCAGCAGCCAGGGGGTCTACAATGAGCAGTTCTTC. Translation gives CASSQGVYNEQFF.

The chain uses TRBV5-1 and TRBJ1-2; D is undetermined. V was clipped by 0 bases and J by 6 bases, with 18 bases between them. Germline CDR1 reads SGHRS; CDR2 reads YFSETQ. The CDR3 is made up of 16 amino acids. The CDR3 sequence: CASSLGFGPNRNGYTF. CDR3 DNA sequence: TGCGCCAGCAGCTTGGGGTTCGGGCCCAACCGAAATGGCTACACCTTC.

In DNA form, the CDR3 reads TGTGCCAGTAGTGAGGCCGGGGTCCAAAGAAACACCATATATTTT. Translation gives CASSEAGVQRNTIYF. The chain carries TRBV19 and TRBJ1-3; D gene uncertain. Trimming stripped 5 bases from V and 5 bases from J, with 16 bases between. The germline CDR1 and CDR2 sequences are LNHDA and SQIVND (reference sequence). CDR3 length equals 15 residues.

The chain employs TRBV18 and TRBJ1-3; D possibly corresponds to TRBD1 (6 bases). The CDR3 has 15 amino acids. CDR1 and CDR2 from the germline V gene are KGHSH and LQKENI. Trimming took 0 bases from V and 4 from J, leaving 10 bases between them. The CDR3 protein is CASSPPSGAGNTIYF. The CDR3, as DNA: TGTGCCAGCTCACCACCGTCAGGGGCCGGAAACACCATATATTTT.

CDR3 bases: TGTGCCAGCAGCCACACGAAGGGGGATTCGTTCTACGAGCAGTACTTC. Amino acids: CASSHTKGDSFYEQYF. The rearrangement joins TRBV4-2 to TRBJ2-7; perhaps TRBD1 as D (6 bases). CDR1 and CDR2 (germline): LGHNA, YNFKEQ. The CDR3 runs to 16 residues. V gave up 3 bases and J gave up 3 bases, with 18 bases separating them.

The chain is built from TRBV2 and TRBJ2-6; tentatively, D is TRBD1 (6 bases). There are 15 residues in the CDR3. Germline loops: CDR1 SNHLY, CDR2 FYNNEI. The germline V and J ends were trimmed by 2 bases and 3 bases, with 8 bases remaining between them. The CDR3 here is CASSERGYGANVLTF. The CDR3 nucleotides read TGTGCCAGCAGTGAAAGGGGGTATGGGGCCAACGTCCTGACTTTC.

The V gene is TRBV7-2, the J gene TRBJ1-5; the D gene is possibly TRBD1 (5 bases). The germline V and J ends were trimmed by 8 bases and 6 bases, with 17 bases remaining between them. The CDR3 consists of 14 residues. In germline, CDR1 is SGHTA, CDR2 FQGNSA. Written as DNA, the CDR3 is TGTGCCAGCGGGGACGGCCCCGTAAGTCAGCCCCAGCATTTT. It codes for CASGDGPVSQPQHF.

The chain has TRBV2 and TRBJ1-1; 11 bases match TRBD1. This CDR3 is built from 17 residues. Germline values: CDR1 SNHLY, CDR2 FYNNEI. V lost 7 bases to trimming and J lost 5 bases; unmatched junction nucleotides: 15. The CDR3 region is CASTRPDRGPVRTEAFF. CDR3 DNA: TGTGCCAGCACACGACCGGACAGGGGGCCGGTGAGGACTGAAGCTTTCTTT.